This entry describes one TCR beta chain. Its target is unknown. Naive CD8 cells, CD45RO-negative and positively selected for CCR7, excluded terminally differentiated effector memory CD45RA+ cells. J lost 6 bases, V lost 2 bases, and 9 bases had no gene match. The CDR3 has 16 amino acids. Per the germline V gene, CDR1 is MNHEY and CDR2 is SMNVEV (reference sequence). The assay ran at deep level. TCRdb's table, derived via immunoSEQ multiplex PCR, lists solely in-frame clones and lacks some. The table records some 630,000 clones, about 96% of them present only once. These data belong to a study of shared clonotypes between healthy human individuals. Overall study findings and caveats: Despite large depth, rarefaction showed incomplete sorted-subset sequencing.

This rearrangement joins TRBV27 to TRBJ1-4; TRBD1 matches 7 bases. The sequence was collected from a woman aged 25-40 years in good health. The source material was naive CD8+ T cells sorted from blood. The DNA for the CDR3 is TGTGCCAGCAGTTTAGGACGCAGGGGGGTCGATGAAAAACTGTTTTTT. Its protein product is CASSLGRRGVDEKLFF. Using reference TRBV27 and TRBJ1-4 for the parts outside the CDR3, the full variable domain is EAQVTQNPRYLITVTGKKLTVTCSQNMNHEYMSWYRQDPGLGLRQIYYSMNVEVTDKGDVPEGYKVSRKEKRNFPLILESPSPNQTSLYFCASSLGRRGVDEKLFFGSGTQLSVL.